A single sample is the source of the 23 T cell receptor beta chains below, sequenced in a study of blood T cell repertoires in COVID-19. The protocol was immunoSEQ multiplex PCR, while the TCRdb copy is restricted to in-frame clones and leaves out a portion. The table includes some 160,000 clones, 70% to 90% detected once. Sequencing was performed on peripheral blood. The source of these receptors is a woman between 65 and 79 years old with acute or convalescent COVID-19.

The chain combines TRBV4-2 with TRBJ2-5; a possible D gene is TRBD1 (6 bases). Trimming shortened V by 2 bases and J by 9 bases, and 16 bases separated the two germline ends. The germline CDR1 and CDR2 sequences are LGHNA and YNFKEQ. The CDR3 sequence is 14 residues long. CDR3 DNA: TGTGCCAGCAGCCAACAACAGGGCGTGGAGTCCCAGTACTTC. Protein sequence: CASSQQQGVESQYF.

V is TRBV5-1 and J is TRBJ1-2, with D perhaps matching TRBD1 (6 bases). V gave up 4 bases and J gave up 2 bases, with 12 bases separating them. Germline V gene data show CDR1 as SGHRS and CDR2 as YFSETQ. This CDR3 contains 14 residues. CDR3 protein: CASSGRQGNYGYTF. In DNA, the CDR3 is TGCGCCAGCAGCGGTAGGCAGGGGAACTATGGCTACACCTTC.

The chain has TRBV28 and TRBJ2-7; a possible D gene is TRBD2 (6 bases). V lost 3 bases and J 5 bases, leaving 17 bases between the germline ends. The CDR3 is made up of 15 amino acids. Per the germline V gene, CDR1 is MDHEN and CDR2 is SYDVKM. CDR3 nucleotide sequence: TGTGCCAGCAGTTTGGAGGGATTTCCCCTGCACGAGCAGTACTTC. Amino acids: CASSLEGFPLHEQYF.

The gene calls are TRBV20-1 and TRBJ1-2; unclear D gene. The CDR3 is made up of 10 amino acids. The germline gives CDR1 DFQATT, CDR2 SNEGSKA (reference sequence). The CDR3 bases are TGCAGCCTAAGTAACTATGGCTACACCTTC. Protein: CSLSNYGYTF.

The chain recombines TRBV7-9 with TRBJ2-3; TRBD2 matches at 7 bases. V was pared by 5 bases and J by 4 bases, with 15 bases of the junction left unmatched. Germline V gene data show CDR1 as SEHNR and CDR2 as FQNEAQ (reference sequence). The CDR3 sequence is 17 residues long. The CDR3, as DNA: TGTGCCAGCAGCCCAAAAACAACTAGCGATCGCGCAGATACGCAGTATTTT. This encodes CASSPKTTSDRADTQYF. The full variable domain, rest sourced from reference TRBV7-9 and TRBJ2-3, is DTGVSQNPRHKITKRGQNVTFRCDPISEHNRLYWYRQTLGQGPEFLTYFQNEAQLEKSRLLSDRFSAERPKGSFSTLEIQRTEQGDSAMYLCASSPKTTSDRADTQYFGPGTRLTVL.

Remarks on this clone: At one end the junction does not follow the germline gene, possibly because of a read error. The chain couples TRBV7-2 to TRBJ1-1, with D tentatively TRBD1 (6 bases). CDR1 is SGHTA, CDR2 FQGNSA, per germline. CDR3 length: 13 amino acids. CDR3 region: CASSALGGADAFF. The CDR3 DNA is TGTGCCAGCAGCGCCCTAGGGGGGGCTGACGCTTTCTTT. Full variable domain (outside the CDR3, taken from reference TRBV7-2 and TRBJ1-1): GAGVSQSPSNKVTEKGKDVELRCDPISGHTALYWYRQSLGQGLEFLIYFQGNSAPDKSGLPSDRFSAERTGGSVSTLTIQRTQQEDSAVYLCASSALGGADAFFGQGTRLTVV.

This chain links TRBV10-3 with TRBJ1-5; unclear D gene. The CDR3 is made up of 13 amino acids. Germline assignment: CDR1 ENHRY and CDR2 SYGVKD. Between the trimmed V and J ends, which lost 7 bases and 5 bases, there was a span of 12 bases. The CDR3 DNA is TGTGCCATCACTACCTCCCAAGATCAGCCCCAGCATTTT. It yields the protein CAITTSQDQPQHF.

The chain couples TRBV5-1 to TRBJ1-1; possibly TRBD1 for D (5 bases). Trimming removed 4 bases from V and 7 bases from J, with 17 bases in between. The CDR3 extends over 14 amino acids. The germline CDR1 and CDR2 sequences are SGHRS and YFSETQ. The CDR3 nucleotides are TGCGCCAGCAGCCCGGAGGGGAGGTACGGTGAAGCTTTCTTT. It translates to CASSPEGRYGEAFF.

The gene calls are TRBV4-3 and TRBJ2-3; D perhaps matches TRBD2 (5 bases). Germline V gene sequence: CDR1 LGHNA, CDR2 YSLEER. V lost 4 bases to trimming and J lost 8 bases, with 16 bases between them. The CDR3 is made up of 14 amino acids. The CDR3 bases are TGCGCCAGCAGCCCGAGCTCACTAGAGGTTACGCAGTATTTT. It encodes CASSPSSLEVTQYF.

This chain joins TRBV11-2 and TRBJ2-1; 11 bases agree with TRBD1. V trimming: 4 bases; J trimming: 0 bases; junction bases outside the gene matches: 11. CDR3 length equals 19 residues. The germline V gene has CDR1 SGHAT and CDR2 FQNNGV. DNA for the CDR3: TGTGCCAGCAGCTCTAATGTTCCCGGGACAGGGGGCTCCTACAATGAGCAGTTCTTC. Residues: CASSSNVPGTGGSYNEQFF.

The chain is built from TRBV19 and TRBJ2-1; tentatively, D is TRBD2 (6 bases). Per the germline V gene, CDR1 is LNHDA and CDR2 is SQIVND (reference sequence). The CDR3 is 16 residues long. V was cut by 3 bases and J by 8 bases, with 20 bases left in between. As DNA, the CDR3 is TGTGCCAGTAGTATGGTAAATGGAGGGCCCAGGGATGAGCAGTTCTTC. Its translation is CASSMVNGGPRDEQFF.

This sequence joins TRBV6-5 and TRBJ1-1; no reliable D call. CDR1 is MNHEY, CDR2 SVGAGI, per germline. Trimming took off 4 bases at V and 2 bases at J, with 8 bases between the two ends. This CDR3 is built from 13 residues. The CDR3 region is CASSSNSNTEAFF. As DNA, the CDR3 is TGTGCCAGCAGTTCGAACTCAAACACTGAAGCTTTCTTT.

The J gene is TRBJ2-1, the V gene TRBV7-2; 8 bases align to TRBD2. V gave up 0 bases and J gave up 10 bases; unmatched junction bases: 2. This CDR3 comprises 13 residues. In germline, CDR1 is SGHTA, CDR2 FQGNSA. The CDR3 DNA sequence: TGTGCCAGCAGCTTAGCAGGACTAGCCGAGCAGTTCTTC. It is translated as CASSLAGLAEQFF.

The table lists this clone with a few counts. The sample contains more than one DNA sequence encoding this CDR3. The chain is built from TRBV6-5 and TRBJ1-1, with D possibly TRBD1 on 5 matching bases. Trimming cost V 2 bases and J 0 bases, with 7 bases left between them. Per the germline V gene, CDR1 is MNHEY and CDR2 is SVGAGI. This CDR3 comprises 14 residues. CDR3 sequence: CASSYRGMNTEAFF. The CDR3 nucleotides are TGTGCCAGCAGTTACAGGGGCATGAACACTGAAGCTTTCTTT.

The chain combines TRBV10-3 with TRBJ1-2, with 8 positions matching TRBD1. With 6 bases clipped from V and 1 base from J, the junction kept 13 bases outside the gene matches. Germline loops: CDR1 ENHRY, CDR2 SYGVKD. CDR3 length: 17 amino acids. The CDR3 spells CAISDLVGQGLNYGYTF. The CDR3, as DNA: TGTGCCATCAGCGATCTTGTCGGACAGGGCCTTAACTATGGCTACACCTTC.

CDR3 in DNA: TGTGCCAGCAGGACGGGACAGGGGGTTCAGCCCCAGCATTTT. It encodes CASRTGQGVQPQHF. The chain joins TRBV28 to TRBJ1-5, with 11 bases matching TRBD1. The CDR3 totals 14 residues. Germline lookup yields CDR1 MDHEN and CDR2 SYDVKM. The V segment lost 6 bases and the J segment 6 bases; nucleotides outside the gene matches: 4.

CDR3 sequence (DNA): TGCGCCAGCCCCTTACTAGCGTCTAGCACAGATACGCAGTATTTT. Residues: CASPLLASSTDTQYF. The chain is built from TRBV4-3 and TRBJ2-3; TRBD2 aligns across 7 bases. V trimming: 8 bases; J trimming: 0 bases; junction bases outside the gene matches: 8. The CDR3 loop spans 15 amino acids. CDR1 and CDR2 (germline): LGHNA, YSLEER.

The J gene is TRBJ2-5, the V gene TRBV6-2 or TRBV6-3; 8 bases align to TRBD2. The CDR3 totals 15 residues. V was clipped by 2 bases and J by 2 bases; unmatched bases: 4. Germline values: CDR1 MNHEY, CDR2 SVGEGT. CDR3 coding DNA: TGTGCCAGCAGTTACAAAGCGGGGGTACAAGAGACCCAGTACTTC. Amino acids: CASSYKAGVQETQYF.

The V and J genes are TRBV29-1 and TRBJ2-6; D unclear. Germline assignment: CDR1 SQVTM and CDR2 ANQGSEA. The CDR3 has 12 residues. V lost 7 bases to trimming and J lost 0 bases, with 4 bases between them. CDR3 residues: CSALSGANVLTF. In DNA, the CDR3 is TGCAGCGCTCTCTCTGGGGCCAACGTCCTGACTTTC.

V and J are TRBV7-2 and TRBJ2-7; TRBD2 matches 10 bases. CDR3 length equals 15 residues. The J segment lost 6 bases and the V segment lost 3 bases, leaving 8 bases of the junction unmatched. CDR1 is SGHTA, CDR2 FQGNSA, per germline. CDR3 sequence: CASSLISGGYAEQYF. The CDR3 DNA reads TGTGCCAGCAGCTTGATTAGCGGGGGGTATGCCGAGCAGTACTTC.

The V gene is TRBV2, the J gene TRBJ1-4, with 7 positions matching TRBD1. Per the germline V gene, CDR1 is SNHLY and CDR2 is FYNNEI. The ends lost 4 bases at V and 3 bases at J; junction bases unmatched: 5. The CDR3 extends over 15 amino acids. The CDR3 loop is CASSVRQGANEKLFF. CDR3 bases: TGTGCCAGCAGTGTTCGACAGGGAGCTAATGAAAAACTGTTTTTT.

This chain links TRBV6-2 or TRBV6-3 with TRBJ2-1; tentatively, D is TRBD2 (6 bases). V lost 5 bases to trimming and J lost 7 bases, with 18 bases between them. Germline lookup yields CDR1 MNHEY and CDR2 SVGEGT. The CDR3 runs 15 residues. The CDR3 DNA sequence: TGTGCCAGCAGTCCCGAAGGGCCGGGGGTAAATGAGCAGTTCTTC. It codes for CASSPEGPGVNEQFF.

V and J are TRBV2 and TRBJ2-4; D is unresolved. Between the trimmed V and J ends, which lost 3 bases and 2 bases, there was a span of 8 bases. From germline, CDR1 is SNHLY and CDR2 FYNNEI. There are 14 residues in the CDR3. The CDR3 loop is CASSDSRTKNIQYF. As DNA, the CDR3 is TGTGCCAGCAGTGACTCGCGGACCAAAAACATTCAGTACTTC.